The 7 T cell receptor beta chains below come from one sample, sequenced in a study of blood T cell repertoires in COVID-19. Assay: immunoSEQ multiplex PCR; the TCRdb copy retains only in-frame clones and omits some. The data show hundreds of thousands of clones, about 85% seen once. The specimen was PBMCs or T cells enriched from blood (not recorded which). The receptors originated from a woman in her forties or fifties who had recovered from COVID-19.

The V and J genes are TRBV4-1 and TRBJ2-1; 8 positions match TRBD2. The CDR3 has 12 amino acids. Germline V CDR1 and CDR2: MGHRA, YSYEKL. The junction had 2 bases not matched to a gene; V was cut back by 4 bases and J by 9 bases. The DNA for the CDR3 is TGCGCCAGCAGCCGGGCGGGAGGTGAGCAGTTCTTC. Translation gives CASSRAGGEQFF.

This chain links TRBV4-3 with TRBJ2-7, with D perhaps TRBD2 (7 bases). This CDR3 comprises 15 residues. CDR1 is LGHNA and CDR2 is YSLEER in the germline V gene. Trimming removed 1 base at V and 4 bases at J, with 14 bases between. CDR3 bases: TGCGCCAGCAGCCAAGGTGGGGGGGGCAGTTACGAGCAGTACTTC. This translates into CASSQGGGGSYEQYF.

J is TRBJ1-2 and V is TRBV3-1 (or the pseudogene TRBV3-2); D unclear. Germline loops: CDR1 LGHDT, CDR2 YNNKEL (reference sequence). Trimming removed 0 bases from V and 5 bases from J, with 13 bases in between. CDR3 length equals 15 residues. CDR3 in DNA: TGTGCCAGCAGCCAAGAAGGTCTGGCAGCGTATGGCTACACCTTC. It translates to CASSQEGLAAYGYTF.

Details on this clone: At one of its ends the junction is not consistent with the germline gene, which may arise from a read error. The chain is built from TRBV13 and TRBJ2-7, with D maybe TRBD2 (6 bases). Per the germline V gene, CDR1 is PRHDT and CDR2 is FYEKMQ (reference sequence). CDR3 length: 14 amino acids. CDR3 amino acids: CASSLGMTRALENF. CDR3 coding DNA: TGTGCCAGCAGCTTAGGCATGACTAGAGCCCTCGAGAACTTC.

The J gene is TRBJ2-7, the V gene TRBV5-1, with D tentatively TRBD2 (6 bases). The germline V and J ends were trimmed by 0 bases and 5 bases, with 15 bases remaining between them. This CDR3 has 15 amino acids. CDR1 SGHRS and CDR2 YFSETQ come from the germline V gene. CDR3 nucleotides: TGCGCCAGCAGCTTGGTGCCCGGGACTTCGAACGAGCAGTACTTC. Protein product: CASSLVPGTSNEQYF.

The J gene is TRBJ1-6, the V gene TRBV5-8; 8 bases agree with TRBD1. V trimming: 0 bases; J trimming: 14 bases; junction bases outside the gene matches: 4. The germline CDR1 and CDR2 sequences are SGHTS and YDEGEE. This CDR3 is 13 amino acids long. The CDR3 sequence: CASSLGTGSTLHF. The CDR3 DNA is TGTGCCAGCAGCTTGGGGACAGGGAGCACCCTCCACTTT.

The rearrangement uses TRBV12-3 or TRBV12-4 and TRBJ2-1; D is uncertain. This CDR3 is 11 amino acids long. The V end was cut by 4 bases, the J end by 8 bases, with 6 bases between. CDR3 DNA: TGTGCCAGCAGTTCGGCGGATGAGCAGTTCTTC. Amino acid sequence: CASSSADEQFF.